The 22 T cell receptor beta chains below were found in one sample sequenced in a study of CD8 T cells in Susac syndrome. With random hexamers, about 0.5 to 1 ug RNA was reverse transcribed. TCRdb re-called the immunoSEQ multiplex PCR reads through MiXCR, storing one row per CDR3 protein. Of about 140,000 distinct CDR3 sequences in the sample, 94% were seen once. The sample was CD8+ T cells from PBMCs. Source of these receptors: a human donor in good health.

V gene TRBV28 combines with J gene TRBJ1-5; no definite D call. The ends were cut back, 2 bases at V and 2 bases at J, with 10 bases in the middle. Germline-derived CDR1 and CDR2 are MDHEN and SYDVKM. This CDR3 is built from 15 residues. DNA of the CDR3: TGTGCCAGCAGTTTAGGACTTCCGGGCAATCAGCCCCAGCATTTT. Its translation is CASSLGLPGNQPQHF.

The chain has TRBV19 and TRBJ2-7, with D unclear. V lost 7 bases and J 5 bases, leaving 15 bases between the germline ends. The germline V gene encodes CDR1 LNHDA and CDR2 SQIVND (reference sequence). The CDR3 contains 13 residues. The CDR3 is CASISPLGHEQYF. The CDR3 region has the DNA TGTGCCAGTATCTCTCCCCTAGGGCACGAGCAGTACTTC.

The V call is TRBV18, the J call TRBJ1-2, with 10 bases matching TRBD1. The CDR3 consists of 15 residues. V lost 3 bases and J lost 6; bases outside the gene matches: 7. Germline CDR1 is KGHSH and CDR2 is LQKENI. CDR3: CASSPPGQGPHGYTF. The DNA for the CDR3 is TGTGCCAGCTCACCTCCGGGACAGGGGCCGCATGGCTACACCTTC.

This chain links TRBV7-3 with TRBJ2-3, with TRBD2 matching 7 bases. The junction had 2 bases not matched to a gene; V was cut back by 7 bases and J by 1 base. Germline V gene sequence: CDR1 SGHTA, CDR2 FQGTGA. This CDR3 comprises 13 residues. This CDR3 reads CASNAGGTDTQYF. CDR3 coding DNA: TGTGCCAGCAACGCGGGAGGCACAGATACGCAGTATTTT.

CDR3 DNA sequence: TGTGCCAGTAGCCCGGGACAGGGGGTCACCGGGGAGCTGTTTTTT. Translation gives CASSPGQGVTGELFF. The chain has TRBV19 and TRBJ2-2, with 11 bases fitting TRBD1. The germline CDR1 and CDR2 sequences are LNHDA and SQIVND (reference sequence). There are 15 residues in the CDR3. V dropped 6 bases and J dropped 4; count of bases not matched to a gene: 4. The full variable domain, completed using reference TRBV19 and TRBJ2-2, is DGGITQSPKYLFRKEGQNVTLSCEQNLNHDAMYWYRQDPGQGLRLIYYSQIVNDFQKGDIAEGYSVSREKKESFPLTVTSAQKNPTAFYLCASSPGQGVTGELFFGEGSRLTVL.

This clonotype appeared a single time. The gene calls are TRBV4-3 and TRBJ2-1; D may be TRBD1 or TRBD2 (5 bases each). The CDR3 extends over 14 amino acids. V shed 2 bases and J shed 2 bases, with 7 bases lying between them. CDR1 is LGHNA, CDR2 YSLEER, per germline. This chain's CDR3 is CASSQRDPYNEQFF. The CDR3 coding sequence is TGCGCCAGCAGCCAACGGGACCCCTACAATGAGCAGTTCTTC.

Only a few counts were recorded for this clonotype. The V gene is TRBV6-5, the J gene TRBJ2-3; tentatively, D is TRBD1 (5 bases). CDR3 size: 14 residues. Germline loops: CDR1 MNHEY, CDR2 SVGAGI. The germline V and J ends were trimmed by 2 bases and 0 bases, with 6 bases remaining between them. The CDR3 protein is CASSYDRSTDTQYF. CDR3 in DNA: TGTGCCAGCAGTTACGACAGAAGCACAGATACGCAGTATTTT.

V gene TRBV29-1 combines with J gene TRBJ2-1; D gene uncertain. The germline gives CDR1 SQVTM, CDR2 ANQGSEA. This CDR3 is 14 amino acids long. Trimming removed 0 bases from V and 1 base from J, with 7 bases in between. The CDR3 DNA is TGCAGCGTTGAAGAAGGCAATTCCTACAATGAGCAGTTCTTC. Protein sequence: CSVEEGNSYNEQFF.

The rearrangement joins TRBV23-1 to TRBJ2-1, with D possibly TRBD2 on 5 matching bases. Being an ORF, TRBV23-1 has a function that is uncertain. V lost 7 bases, J lost 0 bases, and 13 bases lay in between. The CDR3 totals 15 residues. The CDR3 DNA sequence: TGCGCCAGCATCTTTAGCGTGACCTCCTACAATGAGCAGTTCTTC. This translates into CASIFSVTSYNEQFF.

The chain links TRBV20-1 to TRBJ2-4; 13 positions agree with TRBD2. Trimming removed 6 bases from V and 2 bases from J; junction bases left unmatched: 7. The CDR3 is made up of 16 amino acids. Germline V gene data show CDR1 as DFQATT and CDR2 as SNEGSKA (reference sequence). CDR3 in DNA: TGCAGTGCCCCCGGGACTAGCGGGATGTCCAAAAACATTCAGTACTTC. Translating gives CSAPGTSGMSKNIQYF.

The J gene is TRBJ2-3, the V gene TRBV27; D tentatively fits TRBD1 or TRBD2 (5 bases each). Trimming removed 8 bases at V and 8 bases at J, with 14 bases between. In germline, CDR1 is MNHEY, CDR2 SMNVEV (reference sequence). This CDR3 spans 12 amino acids. CDR3 region: CASHQGVGTQYF. The DNA for the CDR3 is TGTGCCAGCCATCAGGGAGTCGGTACGCAGTATTTT.

The J gene is TRBJ2-5, the V gene TRBV3-1; D tentatively reads TRBD1 or TRBD2 (5 bases each). The CDR3 extends over 16 amino acids. V shed 0 bases and J shed 4 bases, with 15 bases lying between them. CDR1 is LGHDT and CDR2 is YNNKEL in the germline V gene (reference sequence). DNA of the CDR3: TGTGCCAGCAGCCAAGAGGGAGACCCGAGGGGAGAGACCCAGTACTTC. Protein sequence: CASSQEGDPRGETQYF.

The chain recombines TRBV27 with TRBJ2-1; possibly TRBD1 for D (5 bases). Germline values: CDR1 MNHEY, CDR2 SMNVEV (reference sequence). Trimming stripped 7 bases from V and 10 bases from J, with 26 bases between. This CDR3 region has 16 residues. The CDR3 loop is CASIARGKGFVGEQFF. Written as DNA, the CDR3 is TGTGCCAGCATTGCCCGTGGGAAGGGGTTCGTAGGGGAGCAGTTCTTC.

This clonotype was observed a single time. The V call is TRBV9, the J call TRBJ2-7; the D gene is possibly TRBD1 (8 bases). Trimming removed 2 bases at V and 5 bases at J, with 17 bases between. Looked up from germline, CDR1 is SGDLS and CDR2 is YYNGEE. The CDR3 length is 15 residues. CDR3 sequence: CASSVGGDRPHEQYF. Written as DNA, the CDR3 is TGTGCCAGCAGCGTGGGGGGGGACAGGCCCCACGAGCAGTACTTC.

The V gene is TRBV2, the J gene TRBJ2-2, with unresolved D. Trimming left V 8 bases short and J 2 bases short, with 3 bases between. Germline V lookup: CDR1 SNHLY, CDR2 FYNNEI. The CDR3 runs 11 residues. In DNA form, the CDR3 reads TGTGCCAGCCATAACACCGGGGAGCTGTTTTTT. It encodes CASHNTGELFF.

The chain employs TRBV7-9 and TRBJ2-5; 13 bases fit TRBD2. Per the germline V gene, CDR1 is SEHNR and CDR2 is FQNEAQ (reference sequence). With V trimmed by 4 bases and J by 5 bases, 4 bases remained unmatched. The CDR3 contains 15 residues. DNA of the CDR3: TGTGCCAGCAGCTGGGGACTAGCGGGATTGGAGACCCAGTACTTC. Encoded protein: CASSWGLAGLETQYF.

The CDR3 sequence: CSVQTGGPDEQFF. The CDR3 region has the DNA TGCAGCGTTCAGACGGGAGGGCCAGATGAGCAGTTCTTC. The chain joins TRBV29-1 to TRBJ2-1, with 8 bases matching TRBD2. The germline gives CDR1 SQVTM, CDR2 ANQGSEA. J gave up 8 bases and V 5 bases, and 8 bases lay outside the gene matches. This CDR3 region has 13 residues.

The J gene is TRBJ2-1, the V gene TRBV12-3 or TRBV12-4; 8 bases agree with TRBD2. This CDR3 contains 14 residues. Losses at the gene ends were 5 bases for V and 6 bases for J; bases not matched to a gene: 6. The CDR3 protein is CASSTPLAANEQFF. As DNA, the CDR3 is TGTGCCAGCAGTACCCCACTAGCGGCCAATGAGCAGTTCTTC.

V usage is TRBV13 and J usage is TRBJ1-2; the D is unclear. Germline V gene sequence: CDR1 PRHDT, CDR2 FYEKMQ (reference sequence). The CDR3 length is 15 residues. Trimming removed 2 bases from V and 6 bases from J, with 16 bases in between. This CDR3 reads CASSLSGSIFHGYTF. For the CDR3, the DNA is TGTGCCAGCAGCTTAAGTGGCAGCATTTTCCATGGCTACACCTTC.

The chain is built from TRBV9 and TRBJ2-5, with TRBD2 identical over 9 bases. Germline lookup yields CDR1 SGDLS and CDR2 YYNGEE. CDR3 length equals 15 residues. Unmatched junction bases numbered 5, after V lost 0 bases and J lost 5 bases. The CDR3 sequence: CASSVGGRAQETQYF. Written as DNA, the CDR3 is TGTGCCAGCAGCGTAGGCGGGAGGGCCCAGGAGACCCAGTACTTC.

V usage is TRBV6-5 and J usage is TRBJ2-5, with D possibly TRBD2 on 6 matching bases. The V gene lost 8 bases and the J gene lost 3 bases, with 10 bases spanning the gap. The CDR3 is 12 residues long. Germline CDR1 is MNHEY and CDR2 is SVGAGI. The CDR3 sequence is CASGLFEETQYF. Written as DNA, the CDR3 is TGTGCCAGCGGACTATTCGAAGAGACCCAGTACTTC.

The V gene is TRBV3-1, the J gene TRBJ2-2, with a tentative D call TRBD2 (5 bases). The germline V and J ends were trimmed by 3 bases and 4 bases, with 9 bases remaining between them. Germline assignment: CDR1 LGHDT and CDR2 YNNKEL (reference sequence). The CDR3 runs 14 residues. The CDR3, as DNA: TGTGCCAGCAGCCAGGTGGCGGGCACCGGGGAGCTGTTTTTT. Amino acid sequence: CASSQVAGTGELFF.